Listed here are 26 T cell receptor beta chains from one sample, sequenced in a study of vaccination and CD4 T cells after COVID-19. Treatment described: roughly 10-day PBMC culture with coronavirus spike peptide pools or control peptides (ViraFEST assay). According to the study, CD4+ T cells from the unexposed donor were gathered ahead of the COVID-19 pandemic (2011-2018). No antigen has been identified for these receptors. Sequencing of DNA taken from cultured CD4+ T cells relied on the Oncomine TCR Beta short-read assay. TCRdb re-analysed the PCR reads in MiXCR, keeping a single row per CDR3 protein. The sample lists about 7,200 distinct CDR3 sequences; 33% were seen once. The specimen was CD4+ T cells from blood, cultured in vitro. These receptor sequences come from a human donor in good health.

V is TRBV20-1 and J is TRBJ2-7, with TRBD2 matching 11 bases. This CDR3 spans 14 amino acids. Unmatched junction bases numbered 11, after V lost 6 bases and J lost 7 bases. Germline values: CDR1 DFQATT, CDR2 SNEGSKA (reference sequence). CDR3 sequence reads: CSAIFSGGASEQYF. DNA for the CDR3: TGCAGTGCCATATTTAGCGGGGGGGCGTCAGAGCAGTACTTC.

The chain combines TRBV18 with TRBJ1-6, with D possibly matching TRBD1 (5 bases). The CDR3 has 14 residues. The germline V gene has CDR1 KGHSH and CDR2 LQKENI. Trimming shortened V by 2 bases and J by 5 bases, and 7 bases separated the two germline ends. The chain's CDR3 is CASSPGGDNSPLHF. The CDR3 DNA reads TGTGCCAGCTCACCAGGGGGGGATAATTCACCCCTCCACTTT.

V usage is TRBV5-8 and J usage is TRBJ2-1; TRBD2 agrees at 8 bases. The length of the CDR3 is 15 residues. Trimming at V came to 3 bases and at J to 8 bases, leaving 10 bases not matched to a gene. The germline CDR1 and CDR2 sequences are SGHTS and YDEGEE. This chain's CDR3 is CASSYLGLVSDEQFF. DNA for the CDR3: TGTGCCAGCAGCTATCTGGGACTAGTTTCGGATGAGCAGTTCTTC. Full variable domain (outside the CDR3, taken from reference TRBV5-8 and TRBJ2-1): EAGVTQSPTHLIKTRGQQATLRCSPISGHTSVYWYQQALGLGLQFLLWYDEGEERNRGNFPPRFSGRQFPNYSSELNVNALELEDSALYLCASSYLGLVSDEQFFGPGTRLTVL.

This CDR3 is CASSWTDKNGYTF. The CDR3 DNA follows: TGTGCCAGCAGCTGGACGGACAAGAATGGCTACACCTTC. The chain combines TRBV5-6 with TRBJ1-2, with TRBD1 as a possible D gene (5 bases). The germline V gene has CDR1 SGHDT and CDR2 YYEEEE. The germline V and J ends were trimmed by 3 bases and 6 bases, with 12 bases remaining between them. CDR3 size: 13 residues.

The V and J genes are TRBV20-1 and TRBJ1-1; no clear D. Germline CDR1 reads DFQATT; CDR2 reads SNEGSKA (reference sequence). This CDR3 comprises 12 residues. The V and J ends lost 7 bases and 2 bases respectively, with 11 bases between them. The CDR3 loop is CSGLHTNTEAFF. The DNA of the CDR3 is TGCAGTGGTCTCCACACAAACACTGAAGCTTTCTTT.

This clonotype is medium-sized in the sample. This sequence joins TRBV20-1 and TRBJ2-3; TRBD2 aligns across 12 bases. The V gene's germline CDR1 is DFQATT and CDR2 SNEGSKA (reference sequence). The CDR3 runs to 15 residues. Trimming removed 5 bases from V and 6 bases from J; junction bases left unmatched: 9. CDR3 sequence (DNA): TGCAGTGCTTACGCCGGGACTAGCGGGTCTGATACGCAGTATTTT. Translating gives CSAYAGTSGSDTQYF.

This clonotype was found a few times. This sequence joins TRBV6-1 and TRBJ1-5; D is perhaps TRBD1 (6 bases). The germline CDR1 and CDR2 sequences are MNHNS and SASEGT. The CDR3 has 14 residues. V was trimmed by 1 base and J by 6 bases, leaving 10 bases between them. As DNA, the CDR3 is TGTGCCAGCAGTGAAGGGGGGCAGGGTCAGCCCCAGCATTTT. Translation: CASSEGGQGQPQHF.

This clonotype was observed a handful of times. The V and J genes are TRBV6-5 and TRBJ1-2; D remains unclear. Germline V gene data show CDR1 as MNHEY and CDR2 as SVGAGI. The CDR3 loop spans 15 amino acids. V was trimmed by 0 bases and J by 4 bases, leaving 12 bases between them. CDR3 protein: CASSYSIGSSYGYTF. CDR3 sequence (DNA): TGTGCCAGCAGTTACTCGATCGGGTCTTCCTATGGCTACACCTTC.

J is TRBJ1-5 and V is TRBV20-1; TRBD1 matches 9 bases. Trimming took 6 bases from V and 0 from J; bases not matched to a gene: 6. The CDR3 totals 15 residues. Germline loops: CDR1 DFQATT, CDR2 SNEGSKA (reference sequence). Written as DNA, the CDR3 is TGCAGTGCGAGACAGGGGGGTTATAGCAATCAGCCCCAGCATTTT. Residues: CSARQGGYSNQPQHF.

The CDR3 spells CASGGKGTEAFF. CDR3 DNA: TGTGCCAGCGGTGGGAAGGGCACTGAAGCTTTCTTT. This chain uses TRBV12-3 or TRBV12-4 with TRBJ1-1; no definite D call. This CDR3 comprises 12 residues. Deletions cut 8 bases from V and 4 bases from J, with 11 bases between.

V and J are TRBV6-1 and TRBJ1-1; D is uncertain. Trimming removed 11 bases from V and 4 bases from J, with 17 bases in between. The CDR3 runs to 13 residues. Germline assignment: CDR1 MNHNS and CDR2 SASEGT. As DNA, the CDR3 is TGTGCCCTCGCTCTAGGTTCGGGCACTGAAGCTTTCTTT. Translation: CALALGSGTEAFF.

This clonotype was seen a single time. The chain joins TRBV4-3 to TRBJ2-1; 11 bases are a match to TRBD2. Per germline, CDR1 LGHNA and CDR2 YSLEER. CDR3 length equals 15 residues. V trimming: 1 base; J trimming: 7 bases; junction bases outside the gene matches: 3. The CDR3 sequence is CASSQGSSGGNEQFF. The CDR3 region has the DNA TGCGCCAGCAGCCAAGGGTCTAGCGGGGGGAATGAGCAGTTCTTC.

J is TRBJ1-3 and V is TRBV1. TRBV1 is a pseudogene. The CDR3 contains 14 residues. CDR3 nucleotide sequence: TGCACCAGCCCGGACGGCGACTCTGGAAACACCATATATTTT. Translated: CTSPDGDSGNTIYF.

DNA of the CDR3: TGTGCCAGCAGTTTCGTGTGGGGGCTCACTGAAGCTTTCTTT. This translates into CASSFVWGLTEAFF. This chain links TRBV12-3 or TRBV12-4 with TRBJ1-1; weak D call: TRBD1 (6 bases). The CDR3 length is 14 residues. The V end was cut by 3 bases, the J end by 4 bases, with 12 bases between.

The chain couples TRBV30 to TRBJ1-1; no clear D gene. V lost 4 bases, J lost 1 base, and 10 bases lay in between. Germline loops: CDR1 GTSNPN, CDR2 SVGIG (reference sequence). CDR3 length: 13 residues. The CDR3 nucleotides read TGTGCCTGGAATCGGCAGGAGAACACTGAAGCTTTCTTT. Protein sequence: CAWNRQENTEAFF.

Regarding this clonotype: At one end, the junction sequence differs from germline, possibly due to a read error. Written as DNA, the CDR3 is TGTGCTAGCAGCTTAGGTCGGACGGTGAACACCGGGGAGCTGTTTTTT. Translated, it gives CASSLGRTVNTGELFF. The chain employs TRBV7-7 and TRBJ2-2; the D is unclear. Germline loops: CDR1 SSHAT, CDR2 FNYEAQ (reference sequence). The CDR3 has 16 amino acids.

The rearrangement links TRBV11-1 to TRBJ2-3; 8 nucleotides align to TRBD1. The V and J ends lost 4 bases and 10 bases, in that order; junction bases with no gene match: 7. This CDR3 contains 13 residues. Germline V gene lookup returns CDR1 SGHAT and CDR2 FQDESV (reference sequence). As DNA, the CDR3 is TGTGCCAGCAGCTCTATTACGACAGGGGCGCAGTATTTT. Its translation: CASSSITTGAQYF.

This clonotype turned up a few times. The V and J genes are TRBV10-3 and TRBJ1-1; D possibly corresponds to TRBD1 (5 bases). Germline V gene data show CDR1 as ENHRY and CDR2 as SYGVKD. Between the trimmed V and J ends, which lost 2 bases and 2 bases, there was a span of 9 bases. This CDR3 comprises 14 residues. The CDR3 DNA is TGTGCCATCAGTGAGGAGGGGTTTAACACTGAAGCTTTCTTT. This codes for CAISEEGFNTEAFF.

This clonotype rates as medium-sized (0.01 to 0.1%). The J gene is TRBJ1-5, the V gene TRBV6-1; D is undetermined. Germline CDR1 reads MNHNS; CDR2 reads SASEGT. This CDR3 is built from 13 residues. Trimming pared 6 bases from V and 1 base from J, leaving 7 bases between. Written as DNA, the CDR3 is TGTGCCAGCAGCCAGGTGAGCAATCAGCCCCAGCATTTT. It is translated as CASSQVSNQPQHF.

The J gene is TRBJ2-6, the V gene TRBV7-9; the match to TRBD1 covers 8 bases. There are 16 residues in the CDR3. V was clipped by 3 bases and J by 0 bases; unmatched bases: 1. Per germline, CDR1 SEHNR and CDR2 FQNEAQ (reference sequence). CDR3 loop: CASSFGQGSGANVLTF. The CDR3 nucleotides are TGTGCCAGCAGCTTCGGACAGGGCTCTGGGGCCAACGTCCTGACTTTC. Together with reference TRBV7-9 and TRBJ2-6, the CDR3 gives the full variable domain: DTGVSQNPRHKITKRGQNVTFRCDPISEHNRLYWYRQTLGQGPEFLTYFQNEAQLEKSRLLSDRFSAERPKGSFSTLEIQRTEQGDSAMYLCASSFGQGSGANVLTFGAGSRLTVL.

Only a few counts were recorded for this clonotype. The CDR3 protein is CASSTERAERGAEAFF. CDR3 DNA: TGTGCCAGCAGTACTGAGCGGGCCGAACGCGGCGCTGAAGCTTTCTTT. This sequence joins TRBV7-3 and TRBJ1-1; no clear D gene. V lost 6 bases to trimming and J lost 6 bases, with 23 bases between them. The germline gives CDR1 SGHTA, CDR2 FQGTGA. The CDR3 totals 16 residues. The full variable domain, with the rest looked up from reference TRBV7-3 and TRBJ1-1, is GAGVSQTPSNKVTEKGKYVELRCDPISGHTALYWYRQSLGQGPEFLIYFQGTGAADDSGLPNDRFFAVRPEGSVSTLKIQRTERGDSAVYLCASSTERAERGAEAFFGQGTRLTVV.

The sample holds one count of this clonotype. The junction differs from germline at one of its ends, possibly a read error. The V gene is TRBV2, the J gene TRBJ1-2; 10 bases are a match to TRBD1. The length of the CDR3 is 15 residues. Germline CDR1 SNHLY, CDR2 FYNNEI. Written as DNA, the CDR3 is TGTGTCAGCAGTGCCCAAACGACAGGGGGCGGTGGCTACACCTTC. Its translation is CVSSAQTTGGGGYTF.

The V gene is TRBV6-1, the J gene TRBJ2-6; perhaps TRBD1 as D (5 bases). V was trimmed by 5 bases and J by 0 bases, leaving 8 bases between them. The CDR3 has 15 residues. The germline gives CDR1 MNHNS, CDR2 SASEGT. CDR3 nucleotides: TGTGCCAGCAGTAAAACAGGCTCTGGGGCCAACGTCCTGACTTTC. Residues: CASSKTGSGANVLTF.

This clonotype has a handful of counts. V and J are TRBV7-6 and TRBJ1-1, with 7 bases lining up with TRBD1. CDR1 SGHVS and CDR2 FNYEAQ come from the germline V gene. This CDR3 spans 14 amino acids. After removal of 1 base from V and 5 bases from J, the junction contained 4 bases not matched to a gene. The CDR3 DNA is TGTGCCAGCAGCTTAGGACAGGGTGAAACTGAAGCTTTCTTT. Translated, it gives CASSLGQGETEAFF.

This clonotype is labeled as large. The chain has TRBV7-2 and TRBJ1-1, with D possibly matching TRBD1 (5 bases). The CDR3 has 14 residues. Germline CDR1 is SGHTA and CDR2 is FQGNSA. Trimming took 1 base from V and 3 from J, leaving 9 bases between them. The CDR3: CASSLGGGYTEAFF. CDR3 sequence (DNA): TGTGCCAGCAGCTTAGGTGGGGGGTACACTGAAGCTTTCTTT.

This clonotype appeared a few times. The chain employs TRBV25-1 and TRBJ1-2; D is unresolved. V was clipped by 2 bases and J by 8 bases, with 12 bases between them. The CDR3 runs 13 residues. In germline, CDR1 is MGHDK, CDR2 SYGVNS. CDR3 coding DNA: TGTGCCAGCAGTGAAGTAGCGGAAGACGGCTACACCTTC. This encodes CASSEVAEDGYTF.